This T cell receptor (beta chain) derives from a study of CD8 T cells in ankylosing spondylitis. Findings and limits, study-wide: A TCR beta motif made of fewer than 10 highly homologous variants seemed typical of ankylosing spondylitis blood.

Germline V gives CDR1 LGHDT, CDR2 YNNKEL (reference sequence). Trimming took 4 bases from V and 1 from J; bases not matched to a gene: 1. The CDR3 sequence is 14 residues long. Making the TCR beta libraries involved quantitative 5'-RACE with molecular barcodes. Using its own MiXCR run on the 5' RACE reads, TCRdb lists one record per CDR3 protein. The table has around 100,000 distinct CDR3 sequences, about 9% seen once. This clonotype has ten or more counts. The antigen remains unidentified. The rearrangement uses TRBV3-1 and TRBJ2-7; 10 bases are shared with TRBD2. The sample consisted of blood, either unsorted or a sorted T cell fraction (not recorded which). The receptor was isolated from a male donor with ankylosing spondylitis. The CDR3 here is CASSPGLASYEQYF. In DNA, the CDR3 is TGTGCCAGCAGCCCGGGACTAGCGTCCTACGAGCAGTACTTC.